These 5 T cell receptor beta chains originate from one sample sequenced in a study of technical replicates of blood from a handful of donors. Assay used: immunoSEQ multiplex PCR; TCRdb lists only in-frame clones, some missing. The data show some 87,000 clones, around 96% seen once. Sequencing was done on a sample of T cells isolated from PBMCs. These receptors were obtained from a human donor in good health.

The chain links TRBV7-9 to TRBJ2-1, with TRBD1 matching 7 bases. The CDR3 consists of 16 residues. The V gene's germline CDR1 is SEHNR and CDR2 FQNEAQ (reference sequence). Losses at the gene ends were 5 bases for V and 4 bases for J; bases not matched to a gene: 11. The chain's CDR3 is CASSGAPGQSYNEQFF. In nucleotides, the CDR3 is TGTGCCAGCAGCGGAGCACCGGGACAGTCATACAATGAGCAGTTCTTC.

This rearrangement joins TRBV29-1 to TRBJ2-7, with 7 nucleotides matching TRBD1. Germline trimming cut 2 bases from V and 2 bases from J; bases unmatched to any gene: 3. This CDR3 has 13 residues. Per germline, CDR1 SQVTM and CDR2 ANQGSEA. In DNA form, the CDR3 reads TGCAGCGTTGAAACAGGGGTCCCCTACGAGCAGTACTTC. It specifies CSVETGVPYEQYF.

Comment on this clone: One end of the junction varies from germline; a read error may be responsible. The gene calls are TRBV9 and TRBJ2-1; D is perhaps TRBD2 (5 bases). CDR3 size: 11 residues. Germline V gives CDR1 SGDLS, CDR2 YYNGEE. The CDR3 DNA reads TGTGCCAGCAGTGACTACCATGAGCAGTTCTTC. Translated, it gives CASSDYHEQFF.

The chain is built from TRBV29-1 and TRBJ1-1; 10 bases align to TRBD1. V shed 6 bases, J shed 4 bases, and the junction held 5 bases outside the gene matches. Germline V CDR1 and CDR2: SQVTM, ANQGSEA. The CDR3 runs 13 residues. CDR3 nucleotide sequence: TGCAGCGTGACAGGGGGCTCCAGCACTGAAGCTTTCTTT. This translates into CSVTGGSSTEAFF. Drawing the rest from reference TRBV29-1 and TRBJ1-1, the complete variable domain is SAVISQKPSRDICQRGTSLTIQCQVDSQVTMMFWYRQQPGQSLTLIATANQGSEATYESGFVIDKFPISRPNLTFSTLTVSNMSPEDSSIYLCSVTGGSSTEAFFGQGTRLTVV.

The chain joins TRBV5-4 to TRBJ2-7; 12 nucleotides match TRBD2. This CDR3 spans 15 amino acids. V shed 0 bases, J shed 6 bases, and the junction held 4 bases outside the gene matches. Germline CDR1 SGHNT, CDR2 YYREEE (reference sequence). In DNA form, the CDR3 reads TGTGCCAGCAGCTTGGAACTAGCGGGAGGACCCGAGCAGTACTTC. Amino acid sequence: CASSLELAGGPEQYF.